A single sample gave rise to the 32 T cell receptor beta chains below, sequenced in a study of CXCR3-negative and CXCR3-positive naive CD8 T cells. No antigen has been assigned to these receptors. Study-level findings and limits: The study found more hydrophobic TRB CDR3s in CXCR3-positive naive cells than in CXCR3-negative naive cells.

5' RACE with UMI labels generated the TRB cDNA libraries. One entry per CDR3 protein, without DNA, is what TCRdb gives after re-calling the 5' RACE reads. The sample table sets out approximately 96,000 distinct CDR3 sequences. Sequenced input: naive CXCR3+ CD8+ T cells from blood. Subset meaning: CD45RO-CCR7+CD27+CD95- naive CD8+ T cells expressing CXCR3 (TNR3+). All receptors come from a human donor in good health. Some clones in this sample may be carry-over from other donors' samples.

CDR3 sequence reads: CASSKAEDRTYEQYF. The chain links TRBV21-1 to TRBJ2-7; TCRdb's assignment of TRBD1 cannot be checked, as there is no DNA. TRBV21-1 is designated a pseudogene. This CDR3 contains 15 residues.

The CDR3 region is CASSHGGSPYEQYF. The chain combines TRBV14 with TRBJ2-7; the D gene TCRdb calls, TRBD1, cannot be checked with no DNA. Germline values: CDR1 SGHDN, CDR2 FVKESK. The CDR3 sequence is 14 residues long.

The rearrangement joins TRBV19 to TRBJ2-1; the D call of TRBD2 rests on TCRdb alone, since no DNA is present to check it. CDR1 LNHDA and CDR2 SQIVND come from the germline V gene (reference sequence). The CDR3 loop spans 15 amino acids. The CDR3 protein is CASSFGLAGANEQFF.

This sequence joins TRBV7-9 and TRBJ2-3; the TCRdb call, TRBD2, lacks DNA for checking. The CDR3 totals 16 residues. Germline-derived CDR1 and CDR2 are SEHNR and FQNEAQ (reference sequence). CDR3 amino acids: CASSRNWASNTDTQYF. Supplemented by reference TRBV7-9 and TRBJ2-3, the full variable domain reads DTGVSQNPRHKITKRGQNVTFRCDPISEHNRLYWYRQTLGQGPEFLTYFQNEAQLEKSRLLSDRFSAERPKGSFSTLEIQRTEQGDSAMYLCASSRNWASNTDTQYFGPGTRLTVL.

V is TRBV6-1 and J is TRBJ1-5. The CDR3 is 15 amino acids. Germline values: CDR1 MNHNS, CDR2 SASEGT. CDR3 protein: CASRLVEGYNQPQHF.

The chain couples TRBV10-2 to TRBJ2-7; TCRdb designates TRBD2, a call that cannot be tested without DNA. The CDR3 covers 17 residues. Germline values: CDR1 WSHSY, CDR2 SAAADI. CDR3 protein: CASRGLAGGRRSYEQYF.

The rearrangement uses TRBV6-6 and TRBJ2-5. CDR3 length: 13 residues. Germline values: CDR1 MNHNY, CDR2 SVGAGI (reference sequence). The CDR3 sequence: CASSSHIRETQYF.

This sequence joins TRBV29-1 and TRBJ2-1; checking the TCRdb D call of TRBD1 is not possible without DNA. Per germline, CDR1 SQVTM and CDR2 ANQGSEA. CDR3 length equals 16 residues. The chain's CDR3 is CSVFPTGDLPYNEQFF.

The chain links TRBV5-6 to TRBJ2-5. This CDR3 spans 11 amino acids. In germline, CDR1 is SGHDT, CDR2 YYEEEE. Here the CDR3 reads CASSLEETRYF.

This chain links TRBV20-1 with TRBJ2-7; TCRdb's D gene call, TRBD1, goes unchecked for lack of DNA. Germline V gene data show CDR1 as DFQATT and CDR2 as SNEGSKA (reference sequence). The CDR3 is made up of 14 amino acids. The CDR3 region is CSVRGGQDSYEQYF.

The rearrangement uses TRBV5-1 and TRBJ2-1; checking the TCRdb D call of TRBD2 is not possible without DNA. This CDR3 region has 15 residues. Germline CDR1 reads SGHRS; CDR2 reads YFSETQ. CDR3 sequence reads: CASSLYSGEYNEQFF.

This chain uses TRBV4-2 with TRBJ2-7; TCRdb reports TRBD2, a call that lacks DNA to check it against. This CDR3 has 16 amino acids. Germline V gene sequence: CDR1 LGHNA, CDR2 YNFKEQ. CDR3 region: CASSQDLSGGDYEQYF.

This chain connects TRBV29-1 to TRBJ2-5; TCRdb selects TRBD1, and the lack of DNA leaves this call unchecked. The CDR3 contains 17 residues. Germline-derived CDR1 and CDR2 are SQVTM and ANQGSEA. This CDR3 is CSSGGLRDRGVLETQYF. Full variable domain (rest looked up from reference TRBV29-1 and TRBJ2-5): SAVISQKPSRDICQRGTSLTIQCQVDSQVTMMFWYRQQPGQSLTLIATANQGSEATYESGFVIDKFPISRPNLTFSTLTVSNMSPEDSSIYLCSSGGLRDRGVLETQYFGPGTRLLVL.

V is TRBV12-3 or TRBV12-4 and J is TRBJ2-7; TCRdb selects TRBD2, and the lack of DNA leaves this call unchecked. The CDR3 sequence is 15 residues long. The CDR3 loop reads CASSFSHRGTYEQYF.

This rearrangement joins TRBV20-1 to TRBJ2-7; with no DNA, the TCRdb D assignment of TRBD2 cannot be verified. The length of the CDR3 is 18 residues. Germline CDR1 and CDR2: DFQATT and SNEGSKA (reference sequence). CDR3 in amino acids: CSAREPGLAGGHTYEQYF.

This chain connects TRBV15 to TRBJ2-4; TCRdb lists TRBD1, though no DNA is available to test this call. This CDR3 region has 15 residues. Per the germline V gene, CDR1 is LNHNV and CDR2 is YYDKDF (reference sequence). This CDR3 is CATSRDYSRGDIQYF. The full variable domain, in which reference TRBV15 and TRBJ2-4 provide the parts outside the CDR3, is DAMVIQNPRYQVTQFGKPVTLSCSQTLNHNVMYWYQQKSSQAPKLLFHYYDKDFNNEADTPDNFQSRRPNTSFCFLDIRSPGLGDTAMYLCATSRDYSRGDIQYFGAGTRLSVL.

J is TRBJ2-3 and V is TRBV20-1; with no DNA, the TCRdb D assignment of TRBD2 cannot be verified. CDR3 length equals 16 residues. CDR1 DFQATT and CDR2 SNEGSKA come from the germline V gene (reference sequence). This CDR3 reads CSASPLAGESTDTQYF.

This rearrangement joins TRBV7-6 to TRBJ2-7. The CDR3 is 16 amino acids. Germline V gene lookup returns CDR1 SGHVS and CDR2 FNYEAQ. The CDR3 loop reads CASSLMELTSSYEQYF. Filled out from reference TRBV7-6 and TRBJ2-7, the complete variable domain reads GAGVSQSPRYKVTKRGQDVALRCDPISGHVSLYWYRQALGQGPEFLTYFNYEAQQDKSGLPNDRFSAERPEGSISTLTIQRTEQRDSAMYRCASSLMELTSSYEQYFGPGTRLTVT.

The chain joins TRBV24-1 to TRBJ2-1; TCRdb outputs TRBD1, but without DNA this stays unchecked. The germline V gene has CDR1 KGHDR and CDR2 SFDVKD. The CDR3 totals 17 residues. The CDR3 loop reads CATSDPGGDITDNEQFF.

V and J are TRBV7-2 and TRBJ1-2; TCRdb's assignment of TRBD1 cannot be checked, as there is no DNA. CDR1 SGHTA and CDR2 FQGNSA come from the germline V gene. The CDR3 is 15 amino acids. CDR3 protein: CASSPGQGVGYGYTF.

This chain uses TRBV29-1 with TRBJ2-2. Germline CDR1 reads SQVTM; CDR2 reads ANQGSEA. This CDR3 is built from 14 residues. The CDR3 loop reads CSVELPANTGELFF.

This rearrangement joins TRBV29-1 to TRBJ2-1. This CDR3 is 16 amino acids long. Germline V lookup: CDR1 SQVTM, CDR2 ANQGSEA. The CDR3 here is CSVEDPGRSSYNEQFF.

This chain uses TRBV20-1 with TRBJ2-7. Germline V gene sequence: CDR1 DFQATT, CDR2 SNEGSKA (reference sequence). CDR3 size: 11 residues. The CDR3 sequence: CSAQTDYEQYF.

This rearrangement joins TRBV7-9 to TRBJ2-5; the TCRdb call, TRBD1, lacks DNA for checking. The germline gives CDR1 SEHNR, CDR2 FQNEAQ (reference sequence). This CDR3 has 14 residues. This CDR3 reads CASSFLGQEETQYF.

The chain recombines TRBV7-9 with TRBJ2-7; TCRdb's D gene call, TRBD1, goes unchecked for lack of DNA. The length of the CDR3 is 15 residues. Germline V gene sequence: CDR1 SEHNR, CDR2 FQNEAQ (reference sequence). The CDR3: CASSLDSGQNYEQYF.

The chain employs TRBV5-1 and TRBJ2-4. Germline V CDR1 and CDR2: SGHRS, YFSETQ. The CDR3 is 14 residues long. CDR3 sequence reads: CASSLAQGKNIQYF.

The rearrangement links TRBV24-1 to TRBJ2-7; TCRdb's D gene call, TRBD2, goes unchecked for lack of DNA. Germline assignment: CDR1 KGHDR and CDR2 SFDVKD. This CDR3 comprises 16 residues. The CDR3 reads CATSDFEEAGPYEQYF.

CDR3 in amino acids: CASSLTGGNTGELFF. The J gene is TRBJ2-2, the V gene TRBV6-5; with no DNA, the TCRdb D assignment of TRBD1 cannot be verified. Germline CDR1 reads MNHEY; CDR2 reads SVGAGI. The CDR3 totals 15 residues.

The chain has TRBV5-5 and TRBJ1-2; TCRdb's D gene call, TRBD1, goes unchecked for lack of DNA. CDR1 and CDR2 (germline): SGHKS, YYEKEE (reference sequence). CDR3 size: 14 residues. The CDR3 loop is CASSASGQFYGYTF.

The chain joins TRBV21-1 to TRBJ2-3; TCRdb's D gene call, TRBD1, goes unchecked for lack of DNA. TRBV21-1 corresponds to a pseudogene. The CDR3 sequence is 19 residues long. CDR3 sequence reads: CASSKGEGARRASTDTQYF.

The J gene is TRBJ2-5, the V gene TRBV14; there is no DNA to check the TCRdb D call of TRBD1. The CDR3 spans 14 residues. Germline V gives CDR1 SGHDN, CDR2 FVKESK. The CDR3 sequence is CASSTMGGSETQYF.

V is TRBV29-1 and J is TRBJ2-5; lacking DNA, the TRBD2 call made by TCRdb goes unchecked. This CDR3 is built from 13 residues. The germline V gene has CDR1 SQVTM and CDR2 ANQGSEA. Here the CDR3 reads CSVDGVLAGTQYF.